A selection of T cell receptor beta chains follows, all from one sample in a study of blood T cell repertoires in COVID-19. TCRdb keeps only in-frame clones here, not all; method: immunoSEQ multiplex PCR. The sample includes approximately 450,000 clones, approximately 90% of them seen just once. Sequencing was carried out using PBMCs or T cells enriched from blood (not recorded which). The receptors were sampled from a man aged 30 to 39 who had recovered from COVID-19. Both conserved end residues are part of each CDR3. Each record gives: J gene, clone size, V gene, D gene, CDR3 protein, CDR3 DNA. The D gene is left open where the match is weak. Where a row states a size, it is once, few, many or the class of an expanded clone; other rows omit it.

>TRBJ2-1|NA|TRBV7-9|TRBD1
CASTGQGAEDEQFF
TGTGCCAGCACCGGACAGGGGGCTGAGGATGAGCAGTTCTTC
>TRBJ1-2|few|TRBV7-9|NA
CASSPRVGGWYGYTF
TGTGCCAGCAGCCCAAGGGTCGGGGGTTGGTATGGCTACACCTTC
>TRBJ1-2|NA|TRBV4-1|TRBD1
CASSQAGGYYGYTF
TGCGCCAGCAGCCAAGCAGGGGGCTACTATGGCTACACCTTC
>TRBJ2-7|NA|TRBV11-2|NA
CASSLETGRNSEQYF
TGTGCCAGCAGCTTAGAGACAGGGAGGAATTCCGAGCAGTACTTC
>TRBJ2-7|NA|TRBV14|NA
CASSQVTSRVYEQYF
TGTGCCAGCAGCCAAGTGACTTCGAGGGTCTACGAGCAGTACTTC
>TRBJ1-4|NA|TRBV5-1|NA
CASSPDDRSTNEKLFF
TGCGCCAGCAGCCCGGACGACAGGTCAACTAATGAAAAACTGTTTTTT
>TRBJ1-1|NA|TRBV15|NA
CATSRSLNTEAFF
TGTGCCACCAGCAGATCTCTGAACACTGAAGCTTTCTTT
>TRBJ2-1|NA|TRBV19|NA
CASSSTYRDHNEQFF
TGTGCCAGTAGTTCGACTTACAGGGATCACAATGAGCAGTTCTTC
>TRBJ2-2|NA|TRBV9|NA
CASSVALGELFF
TGTGCCAGCAGCGTAGCTCTCGGGGAGCTGTTTTTT
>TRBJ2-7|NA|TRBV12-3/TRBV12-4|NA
CASAFGDEQYF
TGTGCCAGCGCCTTCGGGGACGAGCAGTACTTC
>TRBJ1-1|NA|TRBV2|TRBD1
CASRGQMDTEAFF
TGTGCCAGCAGGGGACAGATGGACACTGAAGCTTTCTTT
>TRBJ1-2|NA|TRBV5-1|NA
CASSLEYDSEGYTF
TGCGCCAGCAGCTTGGAGTACGACAGCGAGGGCTACACCTTC
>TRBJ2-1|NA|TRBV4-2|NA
CASSQDLGSTNEQFF
TGTGCCAGCAGCCAAGATCTCGGGAGCACAAATGAGCAGTTCTTC
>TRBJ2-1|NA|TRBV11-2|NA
CASSLEPLAGNEQFF
TGTGCCAGCAGCTTAGAGCCGCTCGCGGGCAATGAGCAGTTCTTC
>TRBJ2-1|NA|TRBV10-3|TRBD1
CAINRGLYNEQFF
TGTGCCATCAACAGGGGGCTATACAATGAGCAGTTCTTC
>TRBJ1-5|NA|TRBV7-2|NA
CASSLNREQPQHF
TGTGCCAGCAGCTTAAACAGGGAACAGCCCCAGCATTTT
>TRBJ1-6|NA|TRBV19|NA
CASRVAGSPLHF
TGTGCCAGCAGAGTGGCGGGTTCACCCCTCCACTTT
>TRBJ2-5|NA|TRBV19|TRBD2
CAAGLAGSPGQETQYF
TGTGCCGCGGGACTAGCGGGATCCCCTGGCCAAGAGACCCAGTACTTC
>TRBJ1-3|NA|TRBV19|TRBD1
CASSIQGEAGNTIYF
TGTGCCAGTAGTATTCAGGGGGAGGCTGGAAACACCATATATTTT
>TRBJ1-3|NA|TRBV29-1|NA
CSARGSGGNTIYF
TGCAGCGCCAGAGGATCTGGGGGAAACACCATATATTTT
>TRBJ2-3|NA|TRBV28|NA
CASSPRTVSTDTQYF
TGTGCCAGCAGTCCCCGGACTGTTAGCACAGATACGCAGTATTTT
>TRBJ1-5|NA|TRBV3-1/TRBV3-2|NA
CASSQEGLGNQPQHF
TGTGCCAGCAGCCAAGAGGGGCTTGGCAATCAGCCCCAGCATTTT
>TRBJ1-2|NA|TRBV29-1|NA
CSTGGLINYGYTF
TGCAGCACGGGAGGACTGATAAACTATGGCTACACCTTC
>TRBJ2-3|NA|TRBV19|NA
CASSIQDPRDTQYF
TGTGCCAGTAGTATTCAAGACCCCAGGGATACGCAGTATTTT
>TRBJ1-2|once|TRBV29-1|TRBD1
CSFQGQGLRGYTF
TGCAGCTTTCAGGGACAGGGGCTACGAGGCTACACCTTC
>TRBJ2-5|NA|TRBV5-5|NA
CASSLHPGQETQYF
TGTGCCAGCAGCCTCCATCCGGGGCAAGAGACCCAGTACTTC
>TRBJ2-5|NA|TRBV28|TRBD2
CASSLVRSGRAGETQYF
TGTGCCAGCAGTTTAGTGAGGTCCGGGAGGGCCGGGGAGACCCAGTACTTC
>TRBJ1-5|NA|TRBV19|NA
CASSDPSVSNQPQHF
TGTGCCAGTAGTGATCCGTCGGTGAGCAATCAGCCCCAGCATTTT
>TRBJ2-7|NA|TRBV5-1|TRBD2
CASSPGTGGLHEQYF
TGCGCCAGCAGCCCAGGGACGGGGGGGCTCCACGAGCAGTACTTC
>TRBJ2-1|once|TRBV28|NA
CASRGQLYNEQFF
TGTGCCAGCAGAGGACAACTCTACAATGAGCAGTTCTTC
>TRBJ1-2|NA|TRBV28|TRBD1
CASSGDRNINYGYTF
TGTGCCAGCAGTGGGGACAGAAATATAAACTATGGCTACACCTTC
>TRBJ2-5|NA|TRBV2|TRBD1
CASSGGTGREGTQYF
TGTGCCAGCAGTGGCGGGACAGGGAGGGAGGGGACCCAGTACTTC
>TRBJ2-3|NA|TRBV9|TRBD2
CASSFSGRPSTDTQYF
TGTGCCAGCAGCTTTAGCGGGAGGCCTAGCACAGATACGCAGTATTTT
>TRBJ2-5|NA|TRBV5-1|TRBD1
CASSLGQGYLETQYF
TGCGCCAGCAGCTTGGGACAGGGTTATTTGGAGACCCAGTACTTC
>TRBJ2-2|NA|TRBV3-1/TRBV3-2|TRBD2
CASSPTLAGTGELFF
TGTGCCAGCAGCCCCACCTTAGCGGGCACCGGGGAGCTGTTTTTT
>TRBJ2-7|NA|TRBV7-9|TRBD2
CASSLVKLAGVNMLEQYF
TGTGCCAGCAGCTTAGTCAAGCTAGCGGGAGTGAATATGCTCGAGCAGTACTTC
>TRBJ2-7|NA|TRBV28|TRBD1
CASSPRTGAYEQYF
TGTGCCAGCAGTCCGCGGACAGGTGCCTACGAGCAGTACTTC
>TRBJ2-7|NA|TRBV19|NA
CASSIYGPARGGSYEQYF
TGTGCCAGTAGTATCTACGGGCCGGCAAGGGGAGGCTCCTACGAGCAGTACTTC
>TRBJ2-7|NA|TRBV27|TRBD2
CASSSSGRAYEQYF
TGTGCCAGCAGTAGTAGCGGGAGAGCCTACGAGCAGTACTTC
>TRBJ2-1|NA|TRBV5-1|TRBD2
CASSLGLAGGNEQFF
TGCGCCAGCAGCTTGGGACTAGCGGGAGGGAATGAGCAGTTCTTC
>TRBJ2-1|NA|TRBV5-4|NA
CASSAENEQFF
TGTGCCAGCAGTGCGGAGAATGAGCAGTTCTTC
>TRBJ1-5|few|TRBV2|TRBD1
CASSAGQGLGQPQHF
TGTGCCAGCAGCGCGGGACAGGGATTAGGACAGCCCCAGCATTTT
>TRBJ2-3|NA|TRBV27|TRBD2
CASSNLAGLTDTQYF
TGTGCCAGCAGCAATCTAGCGGGACTCACAGATACGCAGTATTTT